The source of this T cell receptor beta chain is a study of identical twins. This clonotype occurred a few times. CDR3 length: 12 amino acids. The ends were cut back, 2 bases at V and 6 bases at J, with 4 bases in the middle. TCRdb reanalysed the 5' RACE reads using MiXCR and keeps one entry per CDR3 protein. The profile covers under 800,000 distinct CDR3 sequences, with 21% appearing a single time and around 4.4% taken by the ten largest. Another study also made use of these data, one on T cells expressing NK-cell markers. That paper states: There were seven HCMV-seropositive donors and one seronegative donor among the eight sequenced. Once again these clonotypes came out on top in the CD3+CD56-NKG2C+ fraction of several donors.

The clonotype was recovered from a woman between 18 and 30 years old in good health. The chain links TRBV12-3 or TRBV12-4 to TRBJ2-2; D is unresolved. The sequenced material came from PBMCs. Here the CDR3 reads CASSLPSGELFF. DNA of the CDR3: TGTGCCAGCAGTTTACCGTCCGGGGAGCTGTTTTTT.